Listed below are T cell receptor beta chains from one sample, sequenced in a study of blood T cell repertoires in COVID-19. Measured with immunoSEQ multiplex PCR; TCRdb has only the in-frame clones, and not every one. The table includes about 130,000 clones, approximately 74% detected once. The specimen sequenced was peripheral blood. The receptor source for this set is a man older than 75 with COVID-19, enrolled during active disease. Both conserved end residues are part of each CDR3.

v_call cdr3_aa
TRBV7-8 CASSLAWQGAYNEQFF
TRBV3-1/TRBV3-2 CASSQGAGNQPQHF
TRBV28 CASSPPQGYYGYTF
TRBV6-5 CASSRQGATEAFF
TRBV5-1 CASSLGQGSYNEQFF
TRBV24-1 CATSSHQGSNQPQHF
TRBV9 CASSVVGGRGTDTQYF
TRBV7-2 CASSLIRSDQPQHF
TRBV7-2 CASSLLGTGGVNEQFF
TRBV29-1 CSVIGEAAFF
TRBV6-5 CASRRLADSYEQYF
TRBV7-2 CASSLTLRVEQETQYF
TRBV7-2 CASSHQRTGVYGYTF
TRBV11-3 CASSQPPGEQFF
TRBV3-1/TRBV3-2 CASSPSANYGYTF
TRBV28 CASSSSGTEAFF
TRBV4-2 CASSQTEGTGELFF
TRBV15 CATSRDSGQGDTGELFF
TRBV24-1 CATSDLADNSYNEQFF
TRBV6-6 CASTNTGGMDQPQHF
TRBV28 CASSLNQGTDTQYF
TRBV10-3 CAIGTLNEAFF
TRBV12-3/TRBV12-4 CASSSTPSYEQYF
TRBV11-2 CASSLGGELDGYTF
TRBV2 CASSNDGGTEAFF
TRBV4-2 CASSQDWSGASGRATTGELFF
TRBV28 CASSPVGTDYHQPQHF
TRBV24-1 CATSEDGTYNEQFF
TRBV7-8 CASSLVGGAEADTQYF
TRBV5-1 CASSFQGPGGTQYF
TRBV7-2 CASSKRDRGVSPLHF
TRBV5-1 CASSLYRDTPQSPRDTGELFF
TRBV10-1 CASRGSREGQQFF
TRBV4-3 CASSQEQGSSSPLHF
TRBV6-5 CASSYGLAGGYNEQFF
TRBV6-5 CASSYSREVEQYF
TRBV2 CASSVYSLEGTQYF
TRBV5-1 CASSRTSGSTGELFF
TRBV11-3 CASSSSGLNNEQFF
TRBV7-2 CASSLASGRGGNEQFF
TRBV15 CATSPRQGMNTEAFF
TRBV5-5 CASSSATANTEAFF